This T cell receptor beta chain was found in a study of OX40 agonist ivuxolimab in advanced cancers. Study-wide points: Partly responding patients at 0.1-3.0 mg/kg showed some of the smallest clonal expansion. Averaged across samples, CD8+ T cells carried more expanded clones than CD4+ did.

The table lists this clone with a count of one. The target antigen is unknown. Germline-derived CDR1 and CDR2 are MNHEY and SVGAGI. Trimming took off 5 bases at V and 0 bases at J, with 8 bases between the two ends. CDR3 length: 13 amino acids. Profiling relied on immunoSEQ multiplex PCR, and the TCRdb table lists in-frame clones only, not all of them. The table shows around 45,000 clones, with about 90% occurring only once. This clonotype originated in an adult with an advanced solid tumor such as melanoma, head and neck, liver or kidney cancer. The specimen was CD4+ or CD8+ T cells sorted from blood, collected in a trial of the OX40 agonist ivuxolimab. The rearrangement links TRBV6-5 to TRBJ2-7; no definite D call. The CDR3 DNA reads as TGTGCCAGCAGTCCCCCGGCCTCCTACGAGCAGTACTTC. It codes for CASSPPASYEQYF.